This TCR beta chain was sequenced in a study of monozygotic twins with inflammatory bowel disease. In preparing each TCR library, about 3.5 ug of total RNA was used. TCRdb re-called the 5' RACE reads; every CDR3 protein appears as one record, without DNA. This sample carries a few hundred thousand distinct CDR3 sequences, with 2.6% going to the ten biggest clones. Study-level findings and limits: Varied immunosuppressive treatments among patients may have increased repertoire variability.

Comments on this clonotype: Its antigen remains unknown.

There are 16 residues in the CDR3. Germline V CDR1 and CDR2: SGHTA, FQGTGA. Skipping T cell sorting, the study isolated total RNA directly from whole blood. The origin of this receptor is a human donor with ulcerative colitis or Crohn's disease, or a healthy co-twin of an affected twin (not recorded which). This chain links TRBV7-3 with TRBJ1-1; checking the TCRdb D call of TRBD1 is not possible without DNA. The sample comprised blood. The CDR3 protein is CASSYQSQGGNTEAFF.